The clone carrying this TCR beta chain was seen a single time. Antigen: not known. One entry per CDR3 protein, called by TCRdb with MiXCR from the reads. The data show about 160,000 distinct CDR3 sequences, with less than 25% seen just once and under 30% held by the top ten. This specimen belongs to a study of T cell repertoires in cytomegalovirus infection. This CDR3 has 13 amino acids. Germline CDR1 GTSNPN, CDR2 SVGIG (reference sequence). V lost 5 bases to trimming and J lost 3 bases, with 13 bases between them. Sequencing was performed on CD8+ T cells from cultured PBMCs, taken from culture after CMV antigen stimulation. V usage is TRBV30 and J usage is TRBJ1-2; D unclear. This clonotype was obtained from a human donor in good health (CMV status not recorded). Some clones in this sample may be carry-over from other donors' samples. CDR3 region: CAWETRDHYGYTF. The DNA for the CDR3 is TGTGCCTGGGAGACGCGAGACCACTATGGCTACACCTTC.